The clone carrying this T cell receptor (beta chain) showed up many times. This sample was taken from a study of blood T cell repertoires in COVID-19. About the study: Sample material is recorded as cDNA or gDNA derived from T cells, B-cell-depleted T cells, or PBMCs.

Adults between about 18 and 89 years of age took part from about two dozen US areas. Germline V gene sequence: CDR1 PRHDT, CDR2 FYEKMQ (reference sequence). CDR3 length: 16 residues. Unmatched junction bases numbered 7, after V lost 0 bases and J lost 7 bases. The protocol was immunoSEQ multiplex PCR, while the TCRdb copy is restricted to in-frame clones and leaves out a portion. The repertoire consists of about 300,000 clones, with around 85% occurring once and the leading ten covering over 1.5%. This TCR was recovered from a woman aged 25 to 45 who had been exposed to COVID-19. The rearrangement uses TRBV13 and TRBJ2-7; 12 positions match TRBD2. The sample comprised PBMCs or T cells enriched from blood (not recorded which). The CDR3 DNA follows: TGTGCCAGCAGCTTAGGGACTAGCGGGAGAATGGGTGAGCAGTACTTC. It translates to CASSLGTSGRMGEQYF.